These T cell receptor beta chains were read from a single sample in a study of cytomegalovirus exposure and HLA in healthy donors. Some clones are missing from TCRdb's copy, which holds only in-frame ones; the method was immunoSEQ multiplex PCR. The profile shows 150,000 to 200,000 clones, about 85% of them singletons. The sequencing sample was made of PBMCs. Receptor source: a girl aged 5 to 17 in good health and CMV-seropositive. Both conserved end residues are part of each CDR3. The D gene is left open where the match is weak. Clone size is not always given. Where it is, it says once, few, many or a class for expanded clones.

CDR3nt | CDR3aa | v_gene | d_gene | j_gene | abundance
TGTGCCAGCAGCCCGTCTTCCACAGATACGCAGTATTTT | CASSPSSTDTQYF | TRBV5-6 | . | TRBJ2-3 | .
TGCGCCAGCAGCTTGGAACAGGGACGCACTGAAGCTTTCTTT | CASSLEQGRTEAFF | TRBV5-1 | . | TRBJ1-1 | .
TGCGCCAGCGGTGAGATAGGGGATCAGCCCCAGCATTTT | CASGEIGDQPQHF | TRBV10-1 | . | TRBJ1-5 | .
TGTGCCACCAGCAGAGAGTCTGTAGTGGGCGCAGACACCGGGGAGCTGTTTTTT | CATSRESVVGADTGELFF | TRBV15 | . | TRBJ2-2 | .
TGCGCCAGCAGCATCGAACAGGGGGCCATGAACACTGAAGCTTTCTTT | CASSIEQGAMNTEAFF | TRBV4-1 | TRBD1 | TRBJ1-1 | .
TGCGCCAGCAGTCCTACGGGACAGGGCTATGGCTACACCTTC | CASSPTGQGYGYTF | TRBV10-2 | TRBD1 | TRBJ1-2 | .
TGTGCCAGTAGTATATCGGCACAGGTCGGCAATCAGCCCCAGCATTTT | CASSISAQVGNQPQHF | TRBV19 | . | TRBJ1-5 | .
TGCGCCAGCAGCCAAGATCCCGGGGGCTATGGCTACACCTTC | CASSQDPGGYGYTF | TRBV4-3 | . | TRBJ1-2 | .
TGTGCCAGCAGCACTAGATGGGAGGCCAAAAACATTCAGTACTTC | CASSTRWEAKNIQYF | TRBV5-4 | . | TRBJ2-4 | .
TGTGCCAGCAGTCGGGGGACTAGCGGGACCTACGAGCAGTACTTC | CASSRGTSGTYEQYF | TRBV6-5 | TRBD2 | TRBJ2-7 | .
TGTGCCAGCAGCCTCCGAGCGCGGTACAATGAGCAGTTCTTC | CASSLRARYNEQFF | TRBV6-5 | . | TRBJ2-1 | .
TGTGCCAGCAGCTTAGGTCGCGTCTACGAGCAGTACTTC | CASSLGRVYEQYF | TRBV7-9 | . | TRBJ2-7 | .
TGTGCCAGCAGCTTGGGACGGTTCGCGGGTCAGCCCCAGCATTTT | CASSLGRFAGQPQHF | TRBV5-6 | . | TRBJ1-5 | .
TGCGCCAGCAGCTTGGCAACAGCGAACACCGGGGAGCTGTTTTTT | CASSLATANTGELFF | TRBV5-1 | . | TRBJ2-2 | .
TGCGCCAGCAGACCCGGGACAGCAACGCCCCACAATGAGCAGTTCTTC | CASRPGTATPHNEQFF | TRBV5-1 | TRBD1 | TRBJ2-1 | .
TGTGCCAGCAGCTTGGACATCCAAGAGACCCAGTACTTC | CASSLDIQETQYF | TRBV13 | . | TRBJ2-5 | few
TGTGCCAGCAGTTACGGGACAGGGAGGAGCAATGAGCAGTTCTTC | CASSYGTGRSNEQFF | TRBV6-5 | TRBD1 | TRBJ2-1 | .
TGTGCCAGCAGTCTCCTAAGAGAGACCCAGTACTTC | CASSLLRETQYF | TRBV6-1 | . | TRBJ2-5 | .
TGTGCCAGCAGCTTGGGCCCGGGCGAGCAGTACTTC | CASSLGPGEQYF | TRBV5-6 | . | TRBJ2-7 | .
TGTGCCATCAGTTCCCGGGACTCAATATGGGACACCGGGGAGCTGTTTTTT | CAISSRDSIWDTGELFF | TRBV10-3 | . | TRBJ2-2 | .
TGTGCCTGGAGTGGGGGCGGCGATACGCAGTATTTT | CAWSGGGDTQYF | TRBV30 | . | TRBJ2-3 | .
TGTGCCACCCGACTAGCGGGGTCCTACGAGCAGTACTTC | CATRLAGSYEQYF | TRBV5-4 | TRBD2 | TRBJ2-7 | few
TGCAGCGTTACTCTAGAACAGCCGGGGCAGTACTTC | CSVTLEQPGQYF | TRBV29-1 | . | TRBJ2-4 | .
TGTGCCAGCGGCGCTAAGACTTATGTTGGCACCGGGGAGCTGTTTTTT | CASGAKTYVGTGELFF | TRBV9 | . | TRBJ2-2 | .
TGTGCCAGCAGTGAAGAGCTAGCGGAGACCTACGAGCAGTACTTC | CASSEELAETYEQYF | TRBV2 | TRBD2 | TRBJ2-7 | few
TGTGCTAGTGGTTTATCGGGGGCCAACGTCCTGACTTTC | CASGLSGANVLTF | TRBV12-5 | . | TRBJ2-6 | .
TGCGCCAGCAGCCAAGCCTCCGGTAGAGACCTAGGGAACACTGAAGCTTTCTTT | CASSQASGRDLGNTEAFF | TRBV4-3 | . | TRBJ1-1 | .
TGTGCCACCAGCAGAGATCCAATCTCTGGGGCCAACGTCCTGACTTTC | CATSRDPISGANVLTF | TRBV15 | . | TRBJ2-6 | .
TGTGCCAGCAGCTTAGAGACGGGGAACTCTAACTATGGCTACACCTTC | CASSLETGNSNYGYTF | TRBV7-2 | . | TRBJ1-2 | .
TGTGCCAGCAGCTTCTATGGACTACACAATGAGCAGTTCTTC | CASSFYGLHNEQFF | TRBV7-9 | . | TRBJ2-1 | .
TGTGCCAGCAGCCTACAGGGGCCGGGCGGGGAGCTGTTTTTT | CASSLQGPGGELFF | TRBV7-9 | TRBD1 | TRBJ2-2 | .
TGCGCCAGCAGCCAAGAAGTGACATTGCACGAGCAGTACTTC | CASSQEVTLHEQYF | TRBV4-3 | . | TRBJ2-7 | .
TGTGCCAGCAGCTCCTTTGGACAGGACCCCTACGAGCAGTACTTC | CASSSFGQDPYEQYF | TRBV7-9 | TRBD1 | TRBJ2-7 | .
TGTGCCAGCAGCTCCCGACAGGGTGGGACAGATACGCAGTATTTT | CASSSRQGGTDTQYF | TRBV11-2 | TRBD1 | TRBJ2-3 | .
TGTGCCTGGAGTGTAATGCGGGGAGAGACCCAGTACTTC | CAWSVMRGETQYF | TRBV30 | . | TRBJ2-5 | .
TGTGCCAGCAGCGCTCGGGCTAGCGGGTCCTACGAGCAGTACTTC | CASSARASGSYEQYF | TRBV9 | TRBD2 | TRBJ2-7 | .
TGTGCCAGCAGCGCGGGAAACACCATATATTTT | CASSAGNTIYF | TRBV11-2 | . | TRBJ1-3 | .
TGTGCCAGCAGGGGACTAGCCGGCACGACCCAGTACTTC | CASRGLAGTTQYF | TRBV27 | TRBD2 | TRBJ2-5 | .
TGTGCCAGCAGCCCGACGAGCGGACGTGAGGAAAAACTGTTTTTT | CASSPTSGREEKLFF | TRBV5-4 | . | TRBJ1-4 | .
TGTGCCACCGCATCCCCAGCCGGGGAGCTGTTTTTT | CATASPAGELFF | TRBV6-1 | . | TRBJ2-2 | .
TGCGCCAGCAGCCGACAGGGTGATGGCTACACCTTC | CASSRQGDGYTF | TRBV4-3 | TRBD1 | TRBJ1-2 | .
TGTGCCAGCAGCCAAGATGGGAGCTCTGGGGCCAACGTCCTGACTTTC | CASSQDGSSGANVLTF | TRBV4-2 | . | TRBJ2-6 | .
TGTGCCAGCAGTGTTGTACAGGGTCCCACTGAAGCTTTCTTT | CASSVVQGPTEAFF | TRBV6-1 | . | TRBJ1-1 | .
TGTGCCAGCGGGGGCGGGACAGGGATAACATATGGCTACACCTTC | CASGGGTGITYGYTF | TRBV5-6 | TRBD1 | TRBJ1-2 | once
TGTGCCAGCAGCCGCGGGCCCCGGACGGATCAGCCCCAGCATTTT | CASSRGPRTDQPQHF | TRBV6-5 | . | TRBJ1-5 | .
TGTGCCAGCAGCCAGGGGAGTCAGCCCCAGCATTTT | CASSQGSQPQHF | TRBV6-5 | . | TRBJ1-5 | few
TGTGCCAGCAGCTTAGTTTCGGCAGGGGAACCTGAAGCTTTCTTT | CASSLVSAGEPEAFF | TRBV7-9 | . | TRBJ1-1 | .
TGTGCCAGCAGTTACCACGGACGGGAGGGGACCCTCCACTTT | CASSYHGREGTLHF | TRBV6-5 | . | TRBJ1-6 | .
TGCGCCAGCAGCCAAGAAGGACTAGGAACCCCCTACGAGCAGTACTTC | CASSQEGLGTPYEQYF | TRBV4-1 | TRBD2 | TRBJ2-7 | .
TGTGCCAGCAGTGAGGTTAGCTCGGGTCCGGCTTTCTTT | CASSEVSSGPAFF | TRBV2 | . | TRBJ1-1 | .
TGTGCCAGCAGTGTGACAGGGCATGAGCAGTACTTC | CASSVTGHEQYF | TRBV2 | TRBD1 | TRBJ2-7 | .
TGTGCCAGCACGCCGGGGGGGGCTGGCGAAAAACTGTTTTTT | CASTPGGAGEKLFF | TRBV6-6 | . | TRBJ1-4 | .
TGTGCCAGCAGTAAAGGGACTAGCGTTTACAATGAGCAGTTCTTC | CASSKGTSVYNEQFF | TRBV6-5 | TRBD2 | TRBJ2-1 | .
TGTGCCAGCAGCTTGGGCGGGGGGACAGTATACGAGCAGTACTTC | CASSLGGGTVYEQYF | TRBV7-9 | . | TRBJ2-7 | .
TGTGCCAGCAGCTTAGAGCAGGGGCGGAAAAACTATGGCTACACCTTC | CASSLEQGRKNYGYTF | TRBV11-2 | . | TRBJ1-2 | .
TGTGCCAGCAGCCCGAAGGGGGCAGTCAATGAGCAGTTCTTC | CASSPKGAVNEQFF | TRBV4-2 | TRBD1 | TRBJ2-1 | .
TGTGCCAGCAGGGCAGGGGGGTTGAACACTGAAGCTTTCTTT | CASRAGGLNTEAFF | TRBV2 | TRBD1 | TRBJ1-1 | .
TGCGCCAGCAGCTTGCCAGGGAATGAGCAGTTCTTC | CASSLPGNEQFF | TRBV5-1 | . | TRBJ2-1 | .